Listed below are T cell receptor beta chains from one sample, sequenced in a study of human T cells and chemical hapten exposure. TCRdb re-called the RACE reads through MiXCR, storing one row per CDR3 protein. The sample lists over 300,000 distinct CDR3 sequences, 5% to 6.5% occurring once. This material consisted of whole blood, taken in connection with sensitization to the hapten diphenylcyclopropenone (DPC). The receptors were sampled from a woman in her fifties or sixties with alopecia areata. Some clones in this sample may be carry-over from other donors' samples. Each CDR3 is given with its conserved first and last residue. Each record gives: J gene, D gene, CDR3 length, V gene, clone size, CDR3 DNA, CDR3 protein. A D gene is named only where the DNA matches it firmly. The size field is filled for only some rows; it gives once, few, many or a size class.

TRBJ1-4 | . | 11 | TRBV20-1 | few | TGCAGTGCTAGATACCAAGAAAAACTGTTTTTT | CSARYQEKLFF
TRBJ1-6 | . | 15 | TRBV20-1 | . | TGCAGTGCTACTCTAAAGGGTGGGCGGGATTCACCCCTCCACTTT | CSATLKGGRDSPLHF
TRBJ1-4 | TRBD1 | 15 | TRBV27 | many | TGTGCCAGCAGCGTGGAACAGGGGGGGGATGAAAAACTGTTTTTT | CASSVEQGGDEKLFF
TRBJ2-3 | . | 13 | TRBV4-2 | . | TGTGCCAGCAGCTGGGACTCTACAGATACGCAGTATTTT | CASSWDSTDTQYF
TRBJ2-7 | . | 12 | TRBV30 | few | TGTGCCTGGAGTCCGGACCATGCCGAGCAGTACTTC | CAWSPDHAEQYF
TRBJ2-2 | . | 14 | TRBV30 | many | TGTGCCTGGAGTCTAGTGTCGAACACCGGGGAGCTGTTTTTT | CAWSLVSNTGELFF
TRBJ1-1 | . | 14 | TRBV18 | few | TGTGCCAGCTCCCCCGCGGGGGTTAGGGGTGAAGCTTTCTTT | CASSPAGVRGEAFF
TRBJ1-6 | . | 16 | TRBV27 | many | TGTGCCAGCAGTTTATCGACCGGCTCCTATAATTCACCCCTCCACTTT | CASSLSTGSYNSPLHF
TRBJ2-7 | . | 12 | TRBV20-1 | . | TGCAGTGCCCCCTCCAGGGGCTACGAGCAGTACTTC | CSAPSRGYEQYF
TRBJ2-3 | . | 15 | TRBV12-5 | many | TGTGCTAGTGGTTTGTTGTGGACTAGCACAGATACGCAGTATTTT | CASGLLWTSTDTQYF
TRBJ1-1 | TRBD1 | 16 | TRBV6-1 | few | TGTGCCAGCAGTGAAGCCACCGGGACAGTGAACACTGAAGCTTTCTTT | CASSEATGTVNTEAFF
TRBJ2-7 | TRBD2 | 15 | TRBV28 | few | TGTGCCAGCAGTTTCAGGACTAGCGGGAACTACGAGCAGTACTTC | CASSFRTSGNYEQYF
TRBJ2-3 | . | 16 | TRBV5-4 | many | TGTGCCAGCAGCTTGGGGGGCACCCGTATCACAGATACGCAGTATTTT | CASSLGGTRITDTQYF
TRBJ2-1 | . | 13 | TRBV27 | many | TGTGCCAGCAGTTTAAGCCCCTACAATGAGCAGTTCTTC | CASSLSPYNEQFF
TRBJ2-7 | . | 13 | TRBV6-1 | many | TGTGCCAAGCACACGGGGAGAGACTACGAGCAGTACTTC | CAKHTGRDYEQYF
TRBJ1-5 | TRBD1 | 16 | TRBV5-5 | few | TGTGCCAGCAGCCCAAGTGACAGGGCATGGAATCAGCCCCAGCATTTT | CASSPSDRAWNQPQHF
TRBJ2-7 | . | 18 | TRBV12-5 | many | TGTGCTAGTGGATCCCCCCCCGTGCCGGGGCCCCGGGCCTACGAGCAGTACTTC | CASGSPPVPGPRAYEQYF
TRBJ2-6 | . | 18 | TRBV7-2 | many | TGTGCCAGCAGCCCGAGCGGACAGTTTTTCTCTGGGGCCAACGTCCTGACTTTC | CASSPSGQFFSGANVLTF
TRBJ1-1 | TRBD1 | 12 | TRBV5-1 | many | TGCGCCAGCAGCGGACAGGGGACTGAAGCTTTCTTT | CASSGQGTEAFF
TRBJ2-1 | TRBD1 | 16 | TRBV24-1 | . | TGTGCCACCAGTGATAAGGACAGGGGGTACTACAATGAGCAGTTCTTC | CATSDKDRGYYNEQFF
TRBJ2-3 | TRBD2 | 18 | TRBV10-3 | many | TGTGCCATCAGTGGGGGACCAACTAGCGGGGGTGGCACAGATACGCAGTATTTT | CAISGGPTSGGGTDTQYF
TRBJ2-2 | . | 16 | TRBV7-9 | few | TGTGCCAGCAGCTTAGACTGGGGGCTTACGGCCGGGGAGCTGTTTTTT | CASSLDWGLTAGELFF
TRBJ2-1 | . | 10 | TRBV6-2/TRBV6-3 | many | TGTGCCAGCCTAGGGGCTATCCAGTTCTTC | CASLGAIQFF
TRBJ2-7 | . | 14 | TRBV3-1 | few | TGTGCCAGCAGCCAAGACGGAGGATTTATCGAGCAGTACTTC | CASSQDGGFIEQYF
TRBJ2-3 | . | 14 | TRBV29-1 | many | TGCAGCGTGGGTCGAGTAGGAAAGGCAGATACGCAGTATTTT | CSVGRVGKADTQYF
TRBJ2-1 | TRBD1 | 16 | TRBV27 | many | TGTGCCAGCAGTCCACGGACAGGGAGCTCCTACAATGAGCAGTTCTTC | CASSPRTGSSYNEQFF
TRBJ1-1 | . | 13 | TRBV6-2/TRBV6-3 | many | TGTGCCAGCAGTTTAGGGAAGCGGACTGAAGCTTTCTTT | CASSLGKRTEAFF
TRBJ1-5 | . | 13 | TRBV6-5 | . | TGTGCCAGCAGTCATACATCGGATCAGCCCCAGCATTTT | CASSHTSDQPQHF
TRBJ2-5 | TRBD2 | 15 | TRBV5-1 | . | TGCGCCAGCAGCTTGGTGGCTAGCGGGGGAGAGACCCAGTACTTC | CASSLVASGGETQYF
TRBJ2-3 | TRBD2 | 14 | TRBV6-1 | few | TGTGCCAGCAGTGGAGGGAGCCTAGCGGGGAATAAGTATTTT | CASSGGSLAGNKYF
TRBJ2-7 | TRBD1 | 15 | TRBV20-1 | few | TGCAGTGCTAGAGATGTTAGGACAGGGCCCAACGAGCAGTACTTC | CSARDVRTGPNEQYF
TRBJ2-7 | . | 14 | TRBV20-1 | many | TGCAGTGCTAGTGGTTCAGGGTTCTCCTACGAGCAGTACTTC | CSASGSGFSYEQYF
TRBJ2-1 | TRBD2 | 16 | TRBV14 | few | TGTGCCAGCAGCCCCACCGGGACTAGCGGGAACCATGAGCAGTTCTTC | CASSPTGTSGNHEQFF
TRBJ2-5 | TRBD2 | 15 | TRBV7-2 | many | TGTGCCAGCAGCCCCGGGACTAGGCAACAAGAGACCCAGTACTTC | CASSPGTRQQETQYF
TRBJ2-3 | . | 17 | TRBV11-2 | . | TGTGCCAGCAGCTTAGATCCGAAGGACGGGGTTAGTGGTACGCAGTATTTT | CASSLDPKDGVSGTQYF
TRBJ2-6 | . | 16 | TRBV5-1 | few | TGCGCCAGCAGCTTGGATTTTGGCTCTGGGGCCAACGTCCTGACTTTC | CASSLDFGSGANVLTF